These T cell receptor beta chains were read from a single sample in a study of T-cell reconstitution after alpha-beta-depleted transplantation in children. MiXCR, run by TCRdb on the PCR reads, gives a single entry per CDR3 protein. The sample lists under 300,000 distinct CDR3 sequences; around 10% were seen once. Material: peripheral blood, obtained 180 days after TCRalphabeta/CD19-depleted stem cell transplant. Receptors were obtained from a male patient aged 2-15 years who had a stem cell transplant for chronic granulomatous disease, so the T cells may come from the graft donor. Both conserved end residues are trimmed from each CDR3.

cdr3_length,v_call,cdr3_aa
13,TRBV5-1,ASSSRDYLTDTQY
15,TRBV9,ASSVQRTVLSNNEQF
14,TRBV7-2,ASSLAPGLVRETQY
15,TRBV18,ASSKISRRVGLSEQY
13,TRBV27,ASSSGRGSSYEQY
14,TRBV27,ASSIYPSRVGEKLF
10,TRBV27,ASSSSAYEQY
13,TRBV5-1,ASSLSQVISYEQY
12,TRBV5-1,ASSNSGSHNEQF
14,TRBV11-2,ASSTRGDPRTGELF
13,TRBV19,ASSIDTSSVYEQY
13,TRBV12-3/TRBV12-4,ASSRDRIYSYEQY
12,TRBV20-1,SARLAGLEETQY
15,TRBV11-2,ASSLNPAASSYNEQF
13,TRBV6-5,ASSYSNRQDDGYT
11,TRBV20-1,SGGTLNTGELF
12,TRBV6-1,ASRGGTGGYEQY
12,TRBV12-3/TRBV12-4,ASSLRGWGHEQY